Presented here are 23 T cell receptor beta chains from one specimen sequenced in a study of T cell changes during pregnancy in multiple sclerosis. Assay: immunoSEQ multiplex PCR; the TCRdb copy retains only in-frame clones and omits some. The sample shows roughly 100,000 clones, roughly nine tenths of them seen only once. This specimen consisted of peripheral blood, obtained before pregnancy. These TCRs come from a female donor with multiple sclerosis, enrolled in a pregnancy study.

V usage is TRBV7-9 and J usage is TRBJ1-1; no clear D. Trimming cost V 5 bases and J 1 base, with 14 bases left between them. The CDR3 length is 15 residues. Per germline, CDR1 SEHNR and CDR2 FQNEAQ (reference sequence). CDR3 residues: CASSPAVGRNTEAFF. CDR3 DNA: TGTGCCAGCAGCCCCGCGGTGGGTCGGAACACTGAAGCTTTCTTT.

This clone was recorded once. This chain connects TRBV15 to TRBJ2-1; TRBD1 matches at 8 bases. Germline V gene lookup returns CDR1 LNHNV and CDR2 YYDKDF (reference sequence). V shed 4 bases and J 6 bases; nucleotides not matched to a gene: 5. The CDR3 sequence is 14 residues long. The CDR3 loop is CATSTRTGFNEQFF. The CDR3 coding sequence is TGTGCCACCAGCACCCGGACAGGGTTCAATGAGCAGTTCTTC.

The CDR3 nucleotides are TGCGCCAGCAGCTTGGCCGCAGGGGCCTACGAGCAGTACTTC. Protein: CASSLAAGAYEQYF. V and J are TRBV5-1 and TRBJ2-7; maybe TRBD1 (6 bases). CDR1 and CDR2 from the germline V gene are SGHRS and YFSETQ. The CDR3 runs 14 residues. With 0 bases removed from V and 2 bases from J, the gap between germline ends came to 9 bases.

This sequence joins TRBV7-2 and TRBJ1-1; D call uncertain. The CDR3 has 15 residues. Germline CDR1 SGHTA, CDR2 FQGNSA. V was clipped by 0 bases and J by 2 bases, with 10 bases between them. The CDR3 sequence is CASSLARVKNTEAFF. The DNA for the CDR3 is TGTGCCAGCAGCTTAGCGCGCGTTAAAAACACTGAAGCTTTCTTT.

Regarding this clone: The junction departs from germline at one end; a sequencing error may be responsible. The V call is TRBV5-1, the J call TRBJ2-7; TRBD2 matches 7 bases. Germline CDR1 and CDR2: SGHRS and YFSETQ. The CDR3 has 19 residues. CDR3 region: CASRLVPPVASGDSYEQYF. CDR3 nucleotides: TGCGCCAGCAGATTGGTCCCCCCCGTGGCTAGCGGAGACTCCTACGAGCAGTACTTC.

This clone was seen only once. V and J are TRBV6-4 and TRBJ1-1; 9 bases match TRBD1. The CDR3 extends over 15 amino acids. Germline CDR1 and CDR2: MRHNA and SNTAGT. J gave up 7 bases and V 9 bases, and 15 bases lay outside the gene matches. In nucleotides, the CDR3 is TGTGCCAGTTTAACGACGGAACGGGGACAGGGTGAAGCTTTCTTT. It yields the protein CASLTTERGQGEAFF.

The V and J genes are TRBV5-4 and TRBJ1-3, with 11 bases that match TRBD1. Germline assignment: CDR1 SGHNT and CDR2 YYREEE (reference sequence). Losses at the gene ends were 4 bases for V and 4 bases for J; bases not matched to a gene: 13. The CDR3 contains 18 residues. CDR3 residues: CASSPGQGGRGAGNTIYF. In DNA form, the CDR3 reads TGTGCCAGCAGCCCGGGACAGGGGGGTAGAGGAGCCGGAAACACCATATATTTT.

The chain uses TRBV28 and TRBJ1-5, with 8 bases fitting TRBD1. The CDR3 contains 15 residues. From germline, CDR1 is MDHEN and CDR2 SYDVKM. V trimming: 1 base; J trimming: 13 bases; junction bases outside the gene matches: 12. CDR3 bases: TGTGCCAGCAGTTTATCCGCAGGGGGCCAATCGGAACAGCATTTT. It is translated as CASSLSAGGQSEQHF.

This clone came up once. The chain carries TRBV2 and TRBJ1-4; no definite D call. The V and J ends lost 7 bases and 4 bases respectively, with 10 bases between them. The CDR3 runs 13 residues. Germline lookup yields CDR1 SNHLY and CDR2 FYNNEI. This chain's CDR3 is CASTGEVNEKLFF. The DNA for the CDR3 is TGTGCCAGCACCGGGGAGGTTAATGAAAAACTGTTTTTT.

The rearrangement uses TRBV4-3 and TRBJ2-7; TRBD1 agrees at 7 bases. The CDR3 length is 16 residues. V shed 3 bases, J shed 0 bases, and the junction held 8 bases outside the gene matches. Germline lookup yields CDR1 LGHNA and CDR2 YSLEER. The CDR3 sequence: CASSQDRQGRSYEQYF. CDR3 coding DNA: TGCGCCAGCAGCCAGGACAGACAGGGACGCTCCTACGAGCAGTACTTC.

V usage is TRBV28 and J usage is TRBJ2-7, with a weak D call TRBD1 (5 bases). The CDR3 is made up of 15 amino acids. CDR1 is MDHEN and CDR2 is SYDVKM in the germline V gene. Trimming took 7 bases from V and 5 from J, leaving 21 bases between them. The CDR3 sequence: CASNHSPWGPDEQYF. In DNA, the CDR3 is TGTGCCAGCAATCACTCCCCGTGGGGCCCGGACGAGCAGTACTTC.

This clone was seen only once. The rearrangement uses TRBV7-2 and TRBJ2-7, with 10 bases aligning to TRBD2. With 5 bases clipped from V and 0 bases from J, the junction kept 10 bases outside the gene matches. There are 17 residues in the CDR3. Germline lookup yields CDR1 SGHTA and CDR2 FQGNSA. CDR3 nucleotides: TGTGCCAGCAGCGGAGGAGTAGCGGGGGGCCTCTCCTACGAGCAGTACTTC. It encodes CASSGGVAGGLSYEQYF.

The CDR3: CASSPPLVHLALQETQYF. The CDR3 DNA reads as TGTGCCAGCAGCCCCCCCCTAGTGCACCTGGCCTTACAAGAGACCCAGTACTTC. This sequence joins TRBV7-9 and TRBJ2-5; no clear D gene. The germline V gene has CDR1 SEHNR and CDR2 FQNEAQ (reference sequence). This CDR3 contains 18 residues. Trimming stripped 5 bases from V and 2 bases from J, with 24 bases between. Based on the CDR3 plus reference TRBV7-9 and TRBJ2-5, the full variable domain is DTGVSQNPRHKITKRGQNVTFRCDPISEHNRLYWYRQTLGQGPEFLTYFQNEAQLEKSRLLSDRFSAERPKGSFSTLEIQRTEQGDSAMYLCASSPPLVHLALQETQYFGPGTRLLVL.

This rearrangement joins TRBV5-4 to TRBJ1-1; D is possibly TRBD1 (6 bases). The V end was cut by 0 bases, the J end by 8 bases, with 11 bases between. The CDR3 has 13 residues. Germline CDR1 reads SGHNT; CDR2 reads YYREEE (reference sequence). The DNA for the CDR3 is TGTGCCAGCAGCTTGGCTTTGGGGACAGAAGCTTTCTTT. This encodes CASSLALGTEAFF.

This clone has just a few counts. J is TRBJ2-2 and V is TRBV27; no clear D. Trimming stripped 3 bases from V and 0 bases from J, with 8 bases between. The CDR3 totals 15 residues. Germline V gene data show CDR1 as MNHEY and CDR2 as SMNVEV (reference sequence). The CDR3 region has the DNA TGTGCCAGCAGTTTTTTTGCGGCGAACACCGGGGAGCTGTTTTTT. It yields the protein CASSFFAANTGELFF.

This rearrangement joins TRBV9 to TRBJ1-2; D may be TRBD1 (6 bases). V gave up 5 bases and J gave up 5 bases, with 13 bases separating them. There are 13 residues in the CDR3. CDR1 is SGDLS, CDR2 YYNGEE, per germline. CDR3: CASRRGQGYGYTF. DNA for the CDR3: TGTGCCAGCAGGAGGGGTCAGGGGTATGGCTACACCTTC.

The chain uses TRBV7-6 and TRBJ2-1; D remains ambiguous. CDR3 length: 17 residues. The V gene lost 4 bases and the J gene lost 6 bases, with 22 bases spanning the gap. Looked up from germline, CDR1 is SGHVS and CDR2 is FNYEAQ. The CDR3 nucleotides read TGTGCCAGCAGCTCTCCTGTCGCTAGTCCCCTCTCCAATGAGCAGTTCTTC. Residues: CASSSPVASPLSNEQFF.

CDR3 DNA: TGTGCCAGCAGCTCTTACATTGAGACCCAGTACTTC. Protein sequence: CASSSYIETQYF. The genes are TRBV7-9 and TRBJ2-5; no reliable D call. This CDR3 is 12 amino acids long. Germline loops: CDR1 SEHNR, CDR2 FQNEAQ (reference sequence). The V end lost 4 bases, the J end lost 5 bases, and 8 bases lay between the germline ends.

This clone was seen just once. The chain carries TRBV5-1 and TRBJ2-3; the match to TRBD2 covers 9 bases. The V gene end was trimmed by 5 bases and the J gene end by 3 bases; junction bases not matched to a gene: 4. There are 14 residues in the CDR3. Germline values: CDR1 SGHRS, CDR2 YFSETQ. The CDR3 nucleotides read TGCGCCAGCAGGGCGGGAGGGTTTACAGATACGCAGTATTTT. Its protein is CASRAGGFTDTQYF. Variable domain in full (rest from reference TRBV5-1 and TRBJ2-3): KAGVTQTPRYLIKTRGQQVTLSCSPISGHRSVSWYQQTPGQGLQFLFEYFSETQRNKGNFPGRFSGRQFSNSRSEMNVSTLELGDSALYLCASRAGGFTDTQYFGPGTRLTVL.

V is TRBV2 and J is TRBJ2-1, with D perhaps matching TRBD2 (6 bases). Trimming took 6 bases from V and 5 from J, leaving 14 bases between them. Germline values: CDR1 SNHLY, CDR2 FYNNEI. There are 14 residues in the CDR3. The CDR3 here is CASRRIGGNNEQFF. CDR3 coding DNA: TGTGCCAGCAGGAGGATCGGAGGGAACAATGAGCAGTTCTTC.

The chain couples TRBV6-1 to TRBJ1-1; a possible D gene is TRBD1 (6 bases). The CDR3 extends over 14 amino acids. Trimming removed 2 bases at V and 11 bases at J, with 18 bases between. In germline, CDR1 is MNHNS, CDR2 SASEGT. The CDR3 nucleotides are TGTGCCAGCAGTGAACATTGGACAGCTCTTGAGGCTTTCTTT. Translation gives CASSEHWTALEAFF.

This rearrangement joins TRBV10-3 to TRBJ2-6; D not resolved. The V end was cut by 2 bases, the J end by 0 bases, with 5 bases between. CDR3 length: 15 amino acids. From germline, CDR1 is ENHRY and CDR2 SYGVKD. The CDR3 spells CAISEGPSGANVLTF. CDR3 bases: TGTGCCATCAGTGAGGGGCCCTCTGGGGCCAACGTCCTGACTTTC.

This chain connects TRBV11-2 to TRBJ2-5, with D uncertain. Germline V lookup: CDR1 SGHAT, CDR2 FQNNGV. Trimming removed 1 base from V and 7 bases from J, with 7 bases in between. The CDR3 runs to 12 residues. The CDR3 DNA reads as TGTGCCAGCAGCTTAGCCCCGGTGACCCAGTACTTC. Encoded protein: CASSLAPVTQYF.